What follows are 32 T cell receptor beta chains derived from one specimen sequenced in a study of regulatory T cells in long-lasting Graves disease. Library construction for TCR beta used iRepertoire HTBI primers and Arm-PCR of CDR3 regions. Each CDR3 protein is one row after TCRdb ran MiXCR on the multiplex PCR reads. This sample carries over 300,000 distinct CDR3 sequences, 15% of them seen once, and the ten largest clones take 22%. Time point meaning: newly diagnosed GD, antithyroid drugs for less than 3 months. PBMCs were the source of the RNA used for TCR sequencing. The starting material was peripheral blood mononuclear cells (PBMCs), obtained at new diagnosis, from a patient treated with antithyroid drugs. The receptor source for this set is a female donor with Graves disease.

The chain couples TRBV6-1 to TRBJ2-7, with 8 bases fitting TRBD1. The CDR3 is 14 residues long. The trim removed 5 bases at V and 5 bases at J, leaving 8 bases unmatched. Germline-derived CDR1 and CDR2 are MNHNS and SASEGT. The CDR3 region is CASSRGQAHHEQYF. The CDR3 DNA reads TGTGCCAGCAGTAGGGGACAGGCGCATCACGAGCAGTACTTC.

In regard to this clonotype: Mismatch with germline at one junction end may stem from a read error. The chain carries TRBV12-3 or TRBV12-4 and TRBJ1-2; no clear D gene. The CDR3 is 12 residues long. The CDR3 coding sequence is TGTGCCAGCGGTTTCCGCCCCTATGGCTACACCTTC. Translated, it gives CASGFRPYGYTF.

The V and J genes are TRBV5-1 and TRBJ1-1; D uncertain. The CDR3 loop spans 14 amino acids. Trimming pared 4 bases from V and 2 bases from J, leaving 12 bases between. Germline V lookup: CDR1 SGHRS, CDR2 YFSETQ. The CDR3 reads CASSPTKVNTEAFF. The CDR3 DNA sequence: TGCGCCAGCAGCCCCACTAAGGTTAACACTGAAGCTTTCTTT.

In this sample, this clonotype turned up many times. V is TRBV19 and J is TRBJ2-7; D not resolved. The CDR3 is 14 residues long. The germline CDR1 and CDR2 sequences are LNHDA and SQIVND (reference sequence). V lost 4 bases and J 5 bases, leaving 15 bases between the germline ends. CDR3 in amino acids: CASSTRQDAHEQYF. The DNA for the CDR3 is TGTGCCAGTAGTACGAGACAAGACGCCCACGAGCAGTACTTC.

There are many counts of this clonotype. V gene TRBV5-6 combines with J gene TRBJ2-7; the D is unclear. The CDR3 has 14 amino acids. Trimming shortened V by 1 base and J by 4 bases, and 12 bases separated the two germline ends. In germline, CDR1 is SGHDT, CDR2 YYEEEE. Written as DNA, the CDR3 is TGTGCCAGCAGCTTGCAAATGATAAGGTACGAGCAGTACTTC. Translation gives CASSLQMIRYEQYF. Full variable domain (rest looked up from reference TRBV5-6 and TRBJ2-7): DAGVTQSPTHLIKTRGQQVTLRCSPKSGHDTVSWYQQALGQGPQFIFQYYEEEERQRGNFPDRFSGHQFPNYSSELNVNALLLGDSALYLCASSLQMIRYEQYFGPGTRLTVT.

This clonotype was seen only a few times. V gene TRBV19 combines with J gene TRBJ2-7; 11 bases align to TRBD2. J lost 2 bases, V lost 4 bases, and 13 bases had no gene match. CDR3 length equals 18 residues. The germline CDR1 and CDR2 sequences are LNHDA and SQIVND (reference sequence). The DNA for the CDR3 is TGTGCCAGTAGTAATCTACAGGCTGGGACTAGCGGAGCCTACGAGCAGTACTTC. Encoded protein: CASSNLQAGTSGAYEQYF.

CDR3 DNA sequence: TGCGCCAGCAGCTTCGTCCCGGGACAGGTTGCTCCTGAGCAGTTCTTC. Its protein is CASSFVPGQVAPEQFF. The chain carries TRBV5-1 and TRBJ2-1, with 8 bases identical to TRBD1. This CDR3 is 16 amino acids long. Germline V CDR1 and CDR2: SGHRS, YFSETQ. The V gene end was trimmed by 2 bases and the J gene end by 9 bases; junction bases not matched to a gene: 13.

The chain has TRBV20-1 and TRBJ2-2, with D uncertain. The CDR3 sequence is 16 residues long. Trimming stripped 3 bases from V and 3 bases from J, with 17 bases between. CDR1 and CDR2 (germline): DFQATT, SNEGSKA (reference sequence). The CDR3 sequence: CSASYPSPSDTGELFF. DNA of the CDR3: TGCAGTGCTAGCTACCCGTCGCCCTCCGACACCGGGGAGCTGTTTTTT.

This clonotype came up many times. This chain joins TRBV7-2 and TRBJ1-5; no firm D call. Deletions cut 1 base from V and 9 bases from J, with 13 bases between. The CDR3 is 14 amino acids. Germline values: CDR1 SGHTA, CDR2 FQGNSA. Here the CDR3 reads CASSLDSIIRPQHF. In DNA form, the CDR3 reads TGTGCCAGCAGCTTAGACAGCATAATTCGGCCCCAGCATTTT. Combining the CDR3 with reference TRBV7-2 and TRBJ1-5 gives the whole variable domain GAGVSQSPSNKVTEKGKDVELRCDPISGHTALYWYRQSLGQGLEFLIYFQGNSAPDKSGLPSDRFSAERTGGSVSTLTIQRTQQEDSAVYLCASSLDSIIRPQHFGDGTRLSIL.

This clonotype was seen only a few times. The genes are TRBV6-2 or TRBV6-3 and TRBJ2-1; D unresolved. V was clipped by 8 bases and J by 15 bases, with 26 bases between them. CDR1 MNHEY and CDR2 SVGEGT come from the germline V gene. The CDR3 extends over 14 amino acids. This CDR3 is CASVVRSDGPLRFF. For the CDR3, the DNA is TGTGCCAGCGTAGTAAGGTCAGATGGACCCCTCCGGTTCTTC.

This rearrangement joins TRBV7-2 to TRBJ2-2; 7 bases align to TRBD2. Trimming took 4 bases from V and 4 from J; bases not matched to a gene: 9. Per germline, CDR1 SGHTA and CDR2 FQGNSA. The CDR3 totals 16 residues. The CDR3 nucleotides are TGTGCCAGCAGCTCGGGGGGAGGGCGTCCCACCGGGGAGCTGTTTTTT. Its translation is CASSSGGGRPTGELFF.

The CDR3 protein is CASSLEDSGIGQGSSGKDEQFF. DNA for the CDR3: TGTGCCAGCAGCTTAGAAGATTCGGGAATAGGACAGGGCTCGTCAGGAAAGGATGAGCAGTTCTTC. The chain carries TRBV7-2 and TRBJ2-1; 8 bases line up with TRBD1. The trim removed 1 base at V and 8 bases at J, leaving 28 bases unmatched. Germline CDR1 and CDR2: SGHTA and FQGNSA. The CDR3 loop spans 22 amino acids.

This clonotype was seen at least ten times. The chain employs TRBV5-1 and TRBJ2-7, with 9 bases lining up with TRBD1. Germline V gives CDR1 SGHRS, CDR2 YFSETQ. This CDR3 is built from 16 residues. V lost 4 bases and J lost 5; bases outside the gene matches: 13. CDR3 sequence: CASSQNPGQGRDEQYF. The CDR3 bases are TGCGCCAGCAGCCAAAATCCGGGACAGGGCCGCGACGAGCAGTACTTC.

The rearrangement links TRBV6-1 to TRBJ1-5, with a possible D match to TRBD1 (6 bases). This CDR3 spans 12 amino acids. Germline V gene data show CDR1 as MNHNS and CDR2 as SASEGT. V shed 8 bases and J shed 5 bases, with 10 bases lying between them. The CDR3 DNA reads TGTGCCAGCGGAACAGGGTATCAGCCCCAGCATTTT. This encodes CASGTGYQPQHF.

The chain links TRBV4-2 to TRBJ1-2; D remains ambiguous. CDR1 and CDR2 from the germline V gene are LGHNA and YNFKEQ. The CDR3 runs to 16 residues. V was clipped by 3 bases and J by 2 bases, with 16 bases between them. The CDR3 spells CASSQRGTMRNYGYTF. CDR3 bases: TGTGCCAGCAGCCAGCGCGGAACTATGCGGAACTATGGCTACACCTTC.

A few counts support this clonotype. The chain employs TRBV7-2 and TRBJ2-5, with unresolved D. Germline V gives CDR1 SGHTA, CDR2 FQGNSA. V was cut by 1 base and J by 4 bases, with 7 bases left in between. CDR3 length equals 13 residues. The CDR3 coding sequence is TGTGCCAGCAGCTTAGTTGTTTTAGAGACCCAGTACTTC. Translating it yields CASSLVVLETQYF.

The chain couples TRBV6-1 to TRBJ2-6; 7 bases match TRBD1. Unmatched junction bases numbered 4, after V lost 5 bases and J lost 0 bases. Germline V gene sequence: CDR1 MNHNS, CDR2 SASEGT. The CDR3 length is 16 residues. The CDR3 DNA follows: TGTGCCAGCAGTCAGGGGGTTAGCTCTGGGGCCAACGTCCTGACTTTC. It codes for CASSQGVSSGANVLTF.

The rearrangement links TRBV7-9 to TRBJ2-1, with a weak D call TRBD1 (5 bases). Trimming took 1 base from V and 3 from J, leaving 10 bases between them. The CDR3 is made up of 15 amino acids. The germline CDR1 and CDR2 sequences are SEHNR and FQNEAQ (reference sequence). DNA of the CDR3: TGTGCCAGCAGCTTAGGACAGCTCCACTACAATGAGCAGTTCTTC. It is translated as CASSLGQLHYNEQFF.

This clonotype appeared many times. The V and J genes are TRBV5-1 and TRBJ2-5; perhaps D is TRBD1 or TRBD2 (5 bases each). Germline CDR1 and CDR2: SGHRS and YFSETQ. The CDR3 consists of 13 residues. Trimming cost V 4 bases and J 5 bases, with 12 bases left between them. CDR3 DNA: TGCGCCAGCAGCCCGCGTGAGGGGGAGACCCAGTACTTC. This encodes CASSPREGETQYF. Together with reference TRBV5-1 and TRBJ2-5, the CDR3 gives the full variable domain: KAGVTQTPRYLIKTRGQQVTLSCSPISGHRSVSWYQQTPGQGLQFLFEYFSETQRNKGNFPGRFSGRQFSNSRSEMNVSTLELGDSALYLCASSPREGETQYFGPGTRLLVL.

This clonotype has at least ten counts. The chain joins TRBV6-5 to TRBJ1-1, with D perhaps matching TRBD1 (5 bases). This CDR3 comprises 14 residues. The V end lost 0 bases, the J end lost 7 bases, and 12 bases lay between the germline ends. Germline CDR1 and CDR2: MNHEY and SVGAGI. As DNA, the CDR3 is TGTGCCAGCAGTTACTCAGGGGAGGGAGGTGAAGCTTTCTTT. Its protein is CASSYSGEGGEAFF.

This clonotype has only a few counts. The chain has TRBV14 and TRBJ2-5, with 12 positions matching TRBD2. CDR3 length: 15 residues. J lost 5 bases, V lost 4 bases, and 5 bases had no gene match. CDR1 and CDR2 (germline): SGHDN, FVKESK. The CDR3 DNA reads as TGTGCCAGCAGCCGCGGACTAGCGGGAATTGAGACCCAGTACTTC. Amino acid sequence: CASSRGLAGIETQYF.

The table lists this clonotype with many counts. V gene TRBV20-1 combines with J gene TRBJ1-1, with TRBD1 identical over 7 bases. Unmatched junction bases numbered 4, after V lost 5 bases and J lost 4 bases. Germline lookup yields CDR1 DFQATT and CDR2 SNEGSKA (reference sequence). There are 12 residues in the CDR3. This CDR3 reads CSAPQGSTEAFF. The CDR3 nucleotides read TGCAGTGCTCCACAGGGGTCCACTGAAGCTTTCTTT.

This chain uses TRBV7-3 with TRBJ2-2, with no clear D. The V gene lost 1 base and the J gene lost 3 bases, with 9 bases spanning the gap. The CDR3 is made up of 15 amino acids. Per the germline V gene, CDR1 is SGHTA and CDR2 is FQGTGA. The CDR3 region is CASSLRSADTGELFF. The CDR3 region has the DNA TGTGCCAGCAGCTTAAGGAGTGCGGACACCGGGGAGCTGTTTTTT.

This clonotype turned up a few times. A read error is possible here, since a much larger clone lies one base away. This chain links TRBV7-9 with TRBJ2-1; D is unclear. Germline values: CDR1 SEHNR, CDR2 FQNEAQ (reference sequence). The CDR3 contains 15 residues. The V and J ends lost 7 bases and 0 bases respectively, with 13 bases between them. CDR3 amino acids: CASTISPPSYNEQFF. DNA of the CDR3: TGTGCCAGCACCATATCCCCGCCCTCCTACAATGAGCAGTTCTTC. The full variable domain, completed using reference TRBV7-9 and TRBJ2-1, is DTGVSQNPRHKITKRGQNVTFRCDPISEHNRLYWYRQTLGQGPEFLTYFQNEAQLEKSRLLSDRFSAERPKGSFSTLEIQRTEQGDSAMYLCASTISPPSYNEQFFGPGTRLTVL.

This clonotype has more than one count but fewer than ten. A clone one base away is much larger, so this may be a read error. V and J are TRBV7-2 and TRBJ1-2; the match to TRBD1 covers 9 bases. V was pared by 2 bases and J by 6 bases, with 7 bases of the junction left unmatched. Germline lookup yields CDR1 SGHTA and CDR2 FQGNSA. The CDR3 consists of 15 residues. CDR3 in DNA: TGTGCCAGCAGCTTAACAACGGGACAGGGTCATGGCTACACCTTC. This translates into CASSLTTGQGHGYTF.

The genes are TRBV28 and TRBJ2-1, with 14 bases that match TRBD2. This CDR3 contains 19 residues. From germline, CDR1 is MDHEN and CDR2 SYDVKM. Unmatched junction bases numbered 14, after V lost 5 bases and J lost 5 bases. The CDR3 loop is CASSPRSSGTSGSNNEQFF. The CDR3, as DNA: TGTGCCAGCAGTCCGAGATCATCCGGGACTAGCGGGAGTAACAATGAGCAGTTCTTC.

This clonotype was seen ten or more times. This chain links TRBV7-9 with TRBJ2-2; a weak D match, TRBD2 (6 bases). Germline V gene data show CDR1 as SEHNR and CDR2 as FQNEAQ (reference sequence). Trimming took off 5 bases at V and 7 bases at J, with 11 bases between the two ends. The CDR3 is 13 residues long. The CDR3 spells CASSPRLGGELFF. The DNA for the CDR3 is TGTGCCAGCAGCCCTAGACTAGGCGGGGAGCTGTTTTTT.

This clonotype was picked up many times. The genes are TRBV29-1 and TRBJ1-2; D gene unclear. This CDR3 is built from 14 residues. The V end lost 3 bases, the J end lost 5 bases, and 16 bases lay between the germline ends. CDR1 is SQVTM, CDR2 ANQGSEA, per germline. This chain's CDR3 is CSVDNGEEGYGYTF. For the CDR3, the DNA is TGCAGCGTTGATAACGGGGAAGAAGGGTATGGCTACACCTTC.

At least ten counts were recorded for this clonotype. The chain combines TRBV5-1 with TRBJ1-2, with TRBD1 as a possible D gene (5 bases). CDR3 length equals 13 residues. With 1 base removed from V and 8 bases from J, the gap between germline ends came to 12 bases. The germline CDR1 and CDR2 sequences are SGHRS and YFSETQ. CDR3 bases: TGCGCCAGCAGCTTGAAAGGGGATCACGGCTACACCTTC. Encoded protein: CASSLKGDHGYTF.

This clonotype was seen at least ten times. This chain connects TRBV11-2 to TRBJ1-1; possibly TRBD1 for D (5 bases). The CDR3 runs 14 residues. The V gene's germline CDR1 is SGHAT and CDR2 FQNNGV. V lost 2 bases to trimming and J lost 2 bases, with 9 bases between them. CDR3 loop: CASSLRRDNTEAFF. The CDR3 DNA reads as TGTGCCAGCAGCTTACGCAGGGACAACACTGAAGCTTTCTTT.

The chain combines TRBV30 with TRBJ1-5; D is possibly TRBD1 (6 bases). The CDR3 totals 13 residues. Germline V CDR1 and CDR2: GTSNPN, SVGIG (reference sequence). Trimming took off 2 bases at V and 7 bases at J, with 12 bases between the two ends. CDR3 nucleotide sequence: TGTGCCTGGAGTTACAGGGATACCCAGCCCCAGCATTTT. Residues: CAWSYRDTQPQHF.

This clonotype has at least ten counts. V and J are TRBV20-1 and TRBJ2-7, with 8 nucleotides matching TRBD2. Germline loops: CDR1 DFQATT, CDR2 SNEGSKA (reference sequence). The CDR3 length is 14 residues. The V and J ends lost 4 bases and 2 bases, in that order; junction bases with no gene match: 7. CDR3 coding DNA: TGCAGTGCTAACCCCGGGACTAGTACCTACGAGCAGTACTTC. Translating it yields CSANPGTSTYEQYF.